A selection of T cell receptor beta chains follows, all from one sample in a study of cytomegalovirus exposure and HLA in healthy donors. The method was immunoSEQ multiplex PCR; TCRdb's version includes in-frame clones alone and lacks a portion of them. The data show some 330,000 clones, 80% to 90% seen once. Material: PBMCs. The receptors were sampled from a woman aged 18-29 years in good health and CMV-seronegative. CDR3s include the opening cysteine and the closing phenylalanine or tryptophan. A D gene is named only where the DNA matches it firmly. Rows may omit the clone size; those that give it use once, few, many or a size class.

v_call: TRBV5-4
j_call: TRBJ2-7
d_call: TRBD1
clone_size: NA
cdr3_aa: CASSTLGQGIGYEQYF
cdr3_nt: TGTGCCAGCAGCACCTTAGGACAGGGGATCGGCTACGAGCAGTACTTC

v_call: TRBV27
j_call: TRBJ2-1
d_call: TRBD1
clone_size: NA
cdr3_aa: CASRKRDRNNEQFF
cdr3_nt: TGTGCCAGCAGAAAAAGGGACAGAAACAATGAGCAGTTCTTC

v_call: TRBV2
j_call: TRBJ1-2
d_call: TRBD1
clone_size: NA
cdr3_aa: CASRDGLGQALGYTF
cdr3_nt: TGTGCCAGCAGAGATGGCTTGGGACAGGCCTTAGGCTACACCTTC

v_call: TRBV5-1
j_call: TRBJ1-2
d_call: NA
clone_size: NA
cdr3_aa: CASSRELGPGDYGYTF
cdr3_nt: TGCGCCAGCAGCCGGGAGCTTGGCCCAGGAGACTATGGCTACACCTTC

v_call: TRBV29-1
j_call: TRBJ1-3
d_call: NA
clone_size: NA
cdr3_aa: CSVAEGNTIYF
cdr3_nt: TGCAGCGTCGCAGAAGGAAACACCATATATTTT

v_call: TRBV7-9
j_call: TRBJ2-7
d_call: NA
clone_size: once
cdr3_aa: CASSLVQGGPNYEQYF
cdr3_nt: TGTGCCAGCAGCTTAGTTCAGGGGGGACCCAACTACGAGCAGTACTTC

v_call: TRBV27
j_call: TRBJ2-4
d_call: NA
clone_size: NA
cdr3_aa: CASSPGSVATKNIQYF
cdr3_nt: TGTGCCAGCAGCCCGGGGTCGGTTGCAACCAAAAACATTCAGTACTTC

v_call: TRBV29-1
j_call: TRBJ2-1
d_call: NA
clone_size: NA
cdr3_aa: CSVEGTGTEAYNEQFF
cdr3_nt: TGCAGCGTTGAAGGCACCGGGACTGAGGCCTACAATGAGCAGTTCTTC

v_call: TRBV5-4
j_call: TRBJ2-3
d_call: NA
clone_size: NA
cdr3_aa: CASSHGTFLTDTQYF
cdr3_nt: TGTGCCAGCAGCCACGGGACTTTTCTCACAGATACGCAGTATTTT

v_call: TRBV4-3
j_call: TRBJ1-3
d_call: TRBD1
clone_size: NA
cdr3_aa: CASSQDLPGQGAGNTIYF
cdr3_nt: TGCGCCAGCAGCCAAGATTTACCCGGACAGGGGGCCGGAAACACCATATATTTT

v_call: TRBV6-5
j_call: TRBJ2-7
d_call: NA
clone_size: NA
cdr3_aa: CASRIGQSGEQYF
cdr3_nt: TGTGCCAGCAGAATAGGACAGTCGGGGGAGCAGTACTTC

v_call: TRBV10-3
j_call: TRBJ1-2
d_call: NA
clone_size: NA
cdr3_aa: CAISDDPTPGYGYTF
cdr3_nt: TGTGCCATCAGTGACGACCCCACCCCAGGCTATGGCTACACCTTC

v_call: TRBV5-6
j_call: TRBJ2-4
d_call: TRBD2
clone_size: once
cdr3_aa: CASSLRLAGGSGKNIQYF
cdr3_nt: TGTGCCAGCAGCTTGAGACTAGCGGGAGGCTCGGGCAAAAACATTCAGTACTTC

v_call: TRBV5-4
j_call: TRBJ1-3
d_call: TRBD1
clone_size: NA
cdr3_aa: CASSSGTAGNTIYF
cdr3_nt: TGTGCCAGCAGCTCGGGGACAGCTGGAAACACCATATATTTT

v_call: TRBV7-2
j_call: TRBJ2-7
d_call: TRBD2
clone_size: NA
cdr3_aa: CASTWGTSGAYEQYF
cdr3_nt: TGTGCCAGCACCTGGGGGACTAGCGGCGCCTACGAGCAGTACTTC

v_call: TRBV7-9
j_call: TRBJ1-2
d_call: NA
clone_size: NA
cdr3_aa: CASSPRTDYYGYTF
cdr3_nt: TGTGCCAGCAGCCCCAGGACTGACTACTATGGCTACACCTTC